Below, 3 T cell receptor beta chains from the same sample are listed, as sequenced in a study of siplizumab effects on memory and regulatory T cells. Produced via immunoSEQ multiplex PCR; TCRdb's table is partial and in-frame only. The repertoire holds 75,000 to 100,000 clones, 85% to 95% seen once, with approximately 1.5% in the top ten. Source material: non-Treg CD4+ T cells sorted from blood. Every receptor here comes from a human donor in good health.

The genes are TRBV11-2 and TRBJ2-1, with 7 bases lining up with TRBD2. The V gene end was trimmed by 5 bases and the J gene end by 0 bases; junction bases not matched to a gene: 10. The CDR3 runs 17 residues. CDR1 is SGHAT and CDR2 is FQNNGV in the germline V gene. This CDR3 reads CASSTRIQRGSYNEQFF. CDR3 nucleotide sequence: TGTGCCAGCAGCACCCGTATCCAGCGGGGCTCCTACAATGAGCAGTTCTTC.

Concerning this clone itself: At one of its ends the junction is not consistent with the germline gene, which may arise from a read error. This CDR3 reads CASSRDSINYGYTF. The DNA for the CDR3 is TGTGCGAGCAGCCGGGACTCAATCAACTATGGCTACACCTTC. V gene TRBV6-5 combines with J gene TRBJ1-2, with a weak D call TRBD1 (5 bases). Germline V gene data show CDR1 as MNHEY and CDR2 as SVGAGI. The CDR3 extends over 14 amino acids.

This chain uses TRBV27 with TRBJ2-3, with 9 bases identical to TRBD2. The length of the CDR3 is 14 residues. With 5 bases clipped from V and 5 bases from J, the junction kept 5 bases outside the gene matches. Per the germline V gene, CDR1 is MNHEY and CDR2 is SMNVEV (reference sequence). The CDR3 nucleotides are TGTGCCAGCAGTCCCTGGACTAGCGTAGATACGCAGTATTTT. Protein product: CASSPWTSVDTQYF.